One TCR beta chain is described in this entry. Each subset's genomic DNA was shared equally among a number of immunoSEQ plates. Tens of thousands of T cell genomes (about 0.2 ug DNA) went into each sorted-subset replicate. The data were produced by immunoSEQ multiplex PCR, yet TCRdb's version contains in-frame clones alone and is incomplete. The table shows a few million clones, with 95% occurring only once. The data are from a study of shared clonotypes between healthy human individuals. Turning to the study itself: Used for every donor were three CD4 naive, three CD4 memory, two CD8 naive and one CD8 memory plate.

Sequencing was carried out using naive CD4+ T cells sorted from blood. Subset indicated: CD45RA+ positively selected. This clonotype originated in a man between 18 and 35 years old in good health.

CDR3 sequence reads: CASSVWVVNQPQHF. The CDR3 DNA follows: TGTGCCAGCAGCGTCTGGGTCGTCAATCAGCCCCAGCATTTT. The V and J genes are TRBV9 and TRBJ1-5; D not certain. Trimming stripped 2 bases from V and 3 bases from J, with 9 bases between. This CDR3 contains 14 residues. Germline values: CDR1 SGDLS, CDR2 YYNGEE.